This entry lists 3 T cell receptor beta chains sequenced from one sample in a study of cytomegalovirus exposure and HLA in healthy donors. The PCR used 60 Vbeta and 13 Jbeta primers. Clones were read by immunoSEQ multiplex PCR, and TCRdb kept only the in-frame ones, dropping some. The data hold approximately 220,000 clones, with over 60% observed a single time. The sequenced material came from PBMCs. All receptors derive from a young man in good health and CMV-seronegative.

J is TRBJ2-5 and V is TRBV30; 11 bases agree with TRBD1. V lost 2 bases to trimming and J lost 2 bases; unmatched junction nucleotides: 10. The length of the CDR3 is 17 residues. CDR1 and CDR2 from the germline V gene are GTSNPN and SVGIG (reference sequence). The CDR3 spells CAWSSGQGGSVQETQYF. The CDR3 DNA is TGTGCCTGGAGTTCGGGACAGGGGGGTTCTGTTCAAGAGACCCAGTACTTC.

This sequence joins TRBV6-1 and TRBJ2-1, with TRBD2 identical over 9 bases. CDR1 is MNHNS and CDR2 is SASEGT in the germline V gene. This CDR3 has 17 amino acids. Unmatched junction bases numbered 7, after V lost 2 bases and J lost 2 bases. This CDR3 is CASSEQVAGVTYNEQFF. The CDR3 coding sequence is TGTGCCAGCAGTGAACAGGTAGCGGGAGTTACCTACAATGAGCAGTTCTTC.

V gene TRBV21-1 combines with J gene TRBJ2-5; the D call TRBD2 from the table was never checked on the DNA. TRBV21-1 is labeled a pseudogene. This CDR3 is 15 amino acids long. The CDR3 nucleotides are TGTGCCAGCAGCAAGTCGGCCCGGAGCGAAGAGACCCAGTACTTC. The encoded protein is CASSKSARSEETQYF.